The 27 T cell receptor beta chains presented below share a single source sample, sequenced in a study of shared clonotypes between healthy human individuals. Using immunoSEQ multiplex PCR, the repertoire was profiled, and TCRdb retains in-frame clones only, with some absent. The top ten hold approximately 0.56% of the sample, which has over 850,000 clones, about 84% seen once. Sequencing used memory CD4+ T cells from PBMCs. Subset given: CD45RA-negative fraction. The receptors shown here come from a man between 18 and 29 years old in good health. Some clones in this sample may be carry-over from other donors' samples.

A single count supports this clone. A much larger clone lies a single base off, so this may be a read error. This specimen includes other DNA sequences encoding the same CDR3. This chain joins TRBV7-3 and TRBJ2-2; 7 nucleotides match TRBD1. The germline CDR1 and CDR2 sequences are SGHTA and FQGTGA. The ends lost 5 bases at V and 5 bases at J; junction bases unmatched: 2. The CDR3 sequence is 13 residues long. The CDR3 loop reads CASSPQGTGELFF. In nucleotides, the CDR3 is TGTGCCAGCAGCCCACAGGGGACCGGGGAGCTGTTTTTT.

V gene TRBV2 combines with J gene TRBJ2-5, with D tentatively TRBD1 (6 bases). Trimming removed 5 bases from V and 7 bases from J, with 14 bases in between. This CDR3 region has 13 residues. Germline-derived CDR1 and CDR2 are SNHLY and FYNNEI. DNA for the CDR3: TGTGCCAGCAGTCAGGACAGTATGGGGACCCAGTACTTC. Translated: CASSQDSMGTQYF.

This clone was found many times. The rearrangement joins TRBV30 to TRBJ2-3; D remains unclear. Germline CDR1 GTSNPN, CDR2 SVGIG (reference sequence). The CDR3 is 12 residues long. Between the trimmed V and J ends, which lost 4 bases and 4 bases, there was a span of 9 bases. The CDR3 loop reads CAWKLEADTQYF. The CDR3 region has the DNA TGTGCCTGGAAATTAGAGGCAGATACGCAGTATTTT. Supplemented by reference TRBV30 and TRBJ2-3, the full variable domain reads SQTIHQWPATLVQPVGSPLSLECTVEGTSNPNLYWYRQAAGRGLQLLFYSVGIGQISSEVPQNLSASRPQDRQFILSSKKLLLSDSGFYLCAWKLEADTQYFGPGTRLTVL.

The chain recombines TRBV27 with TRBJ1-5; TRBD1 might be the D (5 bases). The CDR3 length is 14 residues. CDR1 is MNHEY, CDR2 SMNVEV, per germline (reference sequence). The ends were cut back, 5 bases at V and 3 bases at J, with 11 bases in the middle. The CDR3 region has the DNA TGTGCCAGCAGTGGAGGGGACTCCAATCAGCCCCAGCATTTT. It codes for CASSGGDSNQPQHF.

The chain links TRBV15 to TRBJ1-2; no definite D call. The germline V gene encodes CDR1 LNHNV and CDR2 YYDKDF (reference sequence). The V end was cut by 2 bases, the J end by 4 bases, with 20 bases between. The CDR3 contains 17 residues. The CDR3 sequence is CATSRSLDWKLGYGYTF. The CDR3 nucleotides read TGTGCCACCAGCAGATCCCTAGACTGGAAACTGGGCTATGGCTACACCTTC. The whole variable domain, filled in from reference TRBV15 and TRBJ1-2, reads DAMVIQNPRYQVTQFGKPVTLSCSQTLNHNVMYWYQQKSSQAPKLLFHYYDKDFNNEADTPDNFQSRRPNTSFCFLDIRSPGLGDTAMYLCATSRSLDWKLGYGYTFGSGTRLTVV.

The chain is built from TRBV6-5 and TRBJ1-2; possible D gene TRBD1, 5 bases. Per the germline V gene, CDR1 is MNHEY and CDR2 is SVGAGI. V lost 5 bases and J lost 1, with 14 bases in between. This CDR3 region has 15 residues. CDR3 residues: CASSPGGGRNYGYTF. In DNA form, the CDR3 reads TGTGCCAGCAGTCCCGGGGGGGGACGTAACTATGGCTACACCTTC.

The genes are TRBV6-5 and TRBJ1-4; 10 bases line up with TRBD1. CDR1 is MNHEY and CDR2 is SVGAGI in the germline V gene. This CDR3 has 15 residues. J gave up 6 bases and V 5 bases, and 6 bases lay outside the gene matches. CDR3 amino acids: CASSTAGTGDEKLFF. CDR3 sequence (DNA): TGTGCCAGCAGTACGGCCGGGACAGGGGATGAAAAACTGTTTTTT.

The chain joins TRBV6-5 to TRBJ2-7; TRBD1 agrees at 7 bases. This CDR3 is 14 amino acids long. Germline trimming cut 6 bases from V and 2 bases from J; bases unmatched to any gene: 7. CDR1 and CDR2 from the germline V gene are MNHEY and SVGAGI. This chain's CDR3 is CASRGTAGAYEQYF. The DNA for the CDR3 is TGTGCCAGCAGAGGGACAGCCGGGGCCTACGAGCAGTACTTC.

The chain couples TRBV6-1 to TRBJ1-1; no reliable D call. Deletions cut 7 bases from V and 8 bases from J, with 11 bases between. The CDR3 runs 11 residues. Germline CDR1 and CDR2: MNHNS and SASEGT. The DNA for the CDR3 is TGTGCCAGCATGGACGAGATGGAAGCTTTCTTT. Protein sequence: CASMDEMEAFF.

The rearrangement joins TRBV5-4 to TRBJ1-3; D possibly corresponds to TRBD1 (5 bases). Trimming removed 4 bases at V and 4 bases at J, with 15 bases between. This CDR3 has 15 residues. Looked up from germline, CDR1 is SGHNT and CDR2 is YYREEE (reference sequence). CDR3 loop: CASSPGGAYGNTIYF. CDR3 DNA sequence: TGTGCCAGCAGCCCCGGAGGGGCCTACGGAAACACCATATATTTT.

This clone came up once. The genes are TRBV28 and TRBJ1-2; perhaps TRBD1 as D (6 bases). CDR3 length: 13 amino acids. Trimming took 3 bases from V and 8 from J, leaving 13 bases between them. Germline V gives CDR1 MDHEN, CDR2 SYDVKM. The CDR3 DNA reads TGTGCCAGCAGTTTCCCGCAGGGGAAGGGCTACACCTTC. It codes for CASSFPQGKGYTF.

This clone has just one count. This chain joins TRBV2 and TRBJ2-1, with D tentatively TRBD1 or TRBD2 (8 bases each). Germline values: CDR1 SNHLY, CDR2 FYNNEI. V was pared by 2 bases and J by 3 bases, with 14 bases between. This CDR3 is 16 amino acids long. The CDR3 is CASSEQGAGGYNEQFF. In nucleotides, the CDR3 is TGTGCCAGCAGTGAACAGGGGGCGGGAGGCTACAATGAGCAGTTCTTC.

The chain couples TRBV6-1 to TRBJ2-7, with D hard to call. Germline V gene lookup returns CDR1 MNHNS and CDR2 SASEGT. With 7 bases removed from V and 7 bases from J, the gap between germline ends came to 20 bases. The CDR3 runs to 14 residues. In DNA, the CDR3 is TGTGCCAGCACCCAAACCACAGCACTACGAGAGCAGTACTTC. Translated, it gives CASTQTTALREQYF.

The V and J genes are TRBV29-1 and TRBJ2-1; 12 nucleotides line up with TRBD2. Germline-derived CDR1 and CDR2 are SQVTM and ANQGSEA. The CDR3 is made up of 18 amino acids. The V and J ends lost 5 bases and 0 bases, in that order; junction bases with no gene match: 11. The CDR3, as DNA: TGCAGCGTTCCGAGGGCTAGCGGGAGGGATCTCTCCTACAATGAGCAGTTCTTC. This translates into CSVPRASGRDLSYNEQFF.

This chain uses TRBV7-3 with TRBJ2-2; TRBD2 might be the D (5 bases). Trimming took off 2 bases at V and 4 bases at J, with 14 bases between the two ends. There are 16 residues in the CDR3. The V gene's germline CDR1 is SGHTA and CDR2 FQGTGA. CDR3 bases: TGTGCCAGCAGCTTAGGGTGGGGAACTAGCACCGGGGAGCTGTTTTTT. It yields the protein CASSLGWGTSTGELFF.

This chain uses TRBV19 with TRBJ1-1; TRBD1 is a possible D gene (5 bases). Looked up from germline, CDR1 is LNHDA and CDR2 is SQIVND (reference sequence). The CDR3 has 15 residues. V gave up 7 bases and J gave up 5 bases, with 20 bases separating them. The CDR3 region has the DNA TGTGCCAGTATGCCGGGAGGGACGCGGGGTACTGAAGCTTTCTTT. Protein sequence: CASMPGGTRGTEAFF.

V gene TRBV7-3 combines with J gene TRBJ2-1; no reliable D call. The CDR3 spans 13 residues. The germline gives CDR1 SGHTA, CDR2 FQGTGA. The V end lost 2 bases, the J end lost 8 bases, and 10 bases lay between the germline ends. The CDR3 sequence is CASSLGQQYEQFF. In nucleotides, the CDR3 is TGTGCCAGCAGCTTAGGTCAACAGTATGAGCAGTTCTTC.

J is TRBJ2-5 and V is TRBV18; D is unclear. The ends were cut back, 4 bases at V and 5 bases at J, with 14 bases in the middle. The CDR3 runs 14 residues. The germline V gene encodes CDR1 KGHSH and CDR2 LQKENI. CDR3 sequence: CASSLPIPPETQYF. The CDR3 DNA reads TGTGCCAGCTCACTACCAATCCCGCCGGAGACCCAGTACTTC.

CDR3 loop: CASSPAQGVGEKLFF. As DNA, the CDR3 is TGTGCCAGCTCACCAGCCCAGGGAGTTGGTGAAAAACTGTTTTTT. The chain has TRBV18 and TRBJ1-4; D is possibly TRBD1 (5 bases). The CDR3 has 15 amino acids. V was trimmed by 2 bases and J by 7 bases, leaving 14 bases between them. CDR1 is KGHSH and CDR2 is LQKENI in the germline V gene.

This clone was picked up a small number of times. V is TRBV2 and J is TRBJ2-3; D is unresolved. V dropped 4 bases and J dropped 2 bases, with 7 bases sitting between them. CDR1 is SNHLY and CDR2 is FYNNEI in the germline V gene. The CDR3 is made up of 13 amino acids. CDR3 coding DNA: TGTGCCAGCAGTGTCCCTTACACAGATACGCAGTATTTT. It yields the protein CASSVPYTDTQYF.

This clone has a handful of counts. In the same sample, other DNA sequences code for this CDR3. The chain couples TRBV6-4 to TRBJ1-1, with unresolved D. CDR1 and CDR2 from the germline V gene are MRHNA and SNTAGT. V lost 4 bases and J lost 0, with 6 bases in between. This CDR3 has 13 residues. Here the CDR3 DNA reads TGTGCCAGCAGTGCGACGGTGAACACTGAAGCTTTCTTT. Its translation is CASSATVNTEAFF.

DNA for the CDR3: TGTGCCAGCAGTTCCCGGTCGATAAGGAAGTCAGATACGCAGTATTTT. It translates to CASSSRSIRKSDTQYF. This rearrangement joins TRBV6-5 to TRBJ2-3; D is unresolved. V dropped 4 bases and J dropped 4 bases, with 18 bases sitting between them. The CDR3 runs to 16 residues. Germline V gene lookup returns CDR1 MNHEY and CDR2 SVGAGI.

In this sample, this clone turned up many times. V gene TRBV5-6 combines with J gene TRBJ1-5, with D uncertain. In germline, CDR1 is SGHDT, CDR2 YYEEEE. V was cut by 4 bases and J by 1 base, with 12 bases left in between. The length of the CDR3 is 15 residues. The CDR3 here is CASSLFGSSNQPQHF. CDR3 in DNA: TGTGCCAGCAGCCTATTTGGCAGCAGCAATCAGCCCCAGCATTTT. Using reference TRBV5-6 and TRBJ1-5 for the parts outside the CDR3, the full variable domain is DAGVTQSPTHLIKTRGQQVTLRCSPKSGHDTVSWYQQALGQGPQFIFQYYEEEERQRGNFPDRFSGHQFPNYSSELNVNALLLGDSALYLCASSLFGSSNQPQHFGDGTRLSIL.

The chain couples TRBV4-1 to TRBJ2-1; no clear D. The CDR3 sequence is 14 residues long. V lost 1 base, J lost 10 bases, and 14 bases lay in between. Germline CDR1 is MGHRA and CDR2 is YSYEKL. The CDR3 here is CASSQVRSAREQFF. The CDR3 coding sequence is TGCGCCAGCAGCCAAGTCCGGTCTGCGCGAGAGCAGTTCTTC.

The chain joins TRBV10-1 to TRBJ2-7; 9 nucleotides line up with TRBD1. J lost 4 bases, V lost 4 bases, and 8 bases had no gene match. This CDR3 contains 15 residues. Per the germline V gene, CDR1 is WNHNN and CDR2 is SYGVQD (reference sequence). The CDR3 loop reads CASSAGDRAPYEQYF. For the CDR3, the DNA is TGCGCCAGCAGTGCCGGGGACAGGGCGCCATACGAGCAGTACTTC.

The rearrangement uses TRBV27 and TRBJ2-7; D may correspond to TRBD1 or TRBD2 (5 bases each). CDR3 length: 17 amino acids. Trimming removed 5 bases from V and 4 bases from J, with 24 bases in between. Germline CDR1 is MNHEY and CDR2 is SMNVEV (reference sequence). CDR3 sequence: CASSVRAGAQANYEQYF. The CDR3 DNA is TGTGCCAGCAGTGTCCGAGCCGGGGCTCAAGCAAATTACGAGCAGTACTTC.

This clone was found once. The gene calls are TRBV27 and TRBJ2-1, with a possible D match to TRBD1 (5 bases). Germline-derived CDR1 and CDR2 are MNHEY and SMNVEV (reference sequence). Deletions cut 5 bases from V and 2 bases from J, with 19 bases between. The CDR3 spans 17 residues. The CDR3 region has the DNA TGTGCCAGCAGTCCCGACAGTCCCCCTCTAACCTACAATGAGCAGTTCTTC. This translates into CASSPDSPPLTYNEQFF.